These 21 T cell receptor beta chains originate from one sample sequenced in a study of T cell repertoires in cytomegalovirus infection. MiXCR, applied by TCRdb to the reads, yields one record per CDR3 protein. The data show 130,000 or so distinct CDR3 sequences, 6.5% seen once. The sequenced material came from PBMCs. The origin of the receptors is a human donor in good health (CMV status not recorded). Some clones in this sample may be carry-over from other donors' samples.

This clonotype was observed many times. The V and J genes are TRBV6-1 and TRBJ1-2; D call uncertain. Germline CDR1 reads MNHNS; CDR2 reads SASEGT. This CDR3 is 11 amino acids long. V was cut by 7 bases and J by 1 base, with 4 bases left in between. The CDR3: CASTVNYGYTF. CDR3 DNA: TGTGCCAGCACCGTTAACTATGGCTACACCTTC.

The sample holds many counts of this clonotype. The chain recombines TRBV30 with TRBJ1-1; TRBD1 agrees at 7 bases. CDR1 GTSNPN and CDR2 SVGIG come from the germline V gene (reference sequence). Trimming cost V 4 bases and J 2 bases; bases outside gene matches: 10. The CDR3 contains 15 residues. Here the CDR3 DNA reads TGTGCCTGGAAGACGCCCAACAGGGGAAACACTGAAGCTTTCTTT. It translates to CAWKTPNRGNTEAFF.

This chain joins TRBV10-3 and TRBJ2-1, with 13 bases identical to TRBD2. The V segment lost 3 bases and the J segment 2 bases; nucleotides outside the gene matches: 7. Germline V CDR1 and CDR2: ENHRY, SYGVKD. The CDR3 is made up of 18 amino acids. The CDR3 reads CAISEHTSGGAPYNEQFF. CDR3 DNA: TGTGCCATCAGTGAACATACTAGCGGGGGGGCCCCCTACAATGAGCAGTTCTTC.

This clonotype was recorded many times. The DNA for the CDR3 is TGTGCCAGCAGCGGTGCGACAGGGGGCGGCAATCAGCCCCAGCATTTT. Translation: CASSGATGGGNQPQHF. V usage is TRBV7-9 and J usage is TRBJ1-5; 10 bases line up with TRBD1. The CDR3 length is 16 residues. Unmatched junction bases numbered 6, after V lost 5 bases and J lost 2 bases. Per germline, CDR1 SEHNR and CDR2 FQNEAQ (reference sequence).

This clonotype has at least ten counts. The V and J genes are TRBV5-1 and TRBJ2-1, with 8 bases that match TRBD2. V lost 2 bases and J lost 2; bases outside the gene matches: 3. This CDR3 contains 15 residues. Germline V gene lookup returns CDR1 SGHRS and CDR2 YFSETQ. The CDR3 bases are TGCGCCAGCAGCTTCGGCGGGGGGACCTACAATGAGCAGTTCTTC. Translating it yields CASSFGGGTYNEQFF. The variable domain in full, with the rest retrieved from reference TRBV5-1 and TRBJ2-1, is KAGVTQTPRYLIKTRGQQVTLSCSPISGHRSVSWYQQTPGQGLQFLFEYFSETQRNKGNFPGRFSGRQFSNSRSEMNVSTLELGDSALYLCASSFGGGTYNEQFFGPGTRLTVL.

The chain recombines TRBV5-4 with TRBJ1-4; D unresolved. The CDR3 runs 14 residues. V was trimmed by 4 bases and J by 6 bases, leaving 13 bases between them. Germline-derived CDR1 and CDR2 are SGHNT and YYREEE (reference sequence). For the CDR3, the DNA is TGTGCCAGCAGCGGGGAGCCCGGGGATGAAAAACTGTTTTTT. Translation: CASSGEPGDEKLFF. The whole variable domain, filled in from reference TRBV5-4 and TRBJ1-4, reads ETGVTQSPTHLIKTRGQQVTLRCSSQSGHNTVSWYQQALGQGPQFIFQYYREEENGRGNFPPRFSGLQFPNYSSELNVNALELDDSALYLCASSGEPGDEKLFFGSGTQLSVL.

The V gene is TRBV12-3 or TRBV12-4, the J gene TRBJ2-2; TRBD1 matches at 8 bases. The V segment lost 6 bases and the J segment 5 bases; nucleotides outside the gene matches: 5. This CDR3 spans 14 amino acids. The CDR3, as DNA: TGTGCCAGCAGGCAGGGGGCAGCTACCGGGGAGCTGTTTTTT. Translated, it gives CASRQGAATGELFF.

The V gene is TRBV6-2 or TRBV6-3, the J gene TRBJ2-5; no reliable D call. The CDR3 totals 13 residues. V was pared by 9 bases and J by 5 bases, with 16 bases between. The germline CDR1 and CDR2 sequences are MNHEY and SVGEGT. The CDR3: CASHRATKETQYF. The CDR3 DNA is TGTGCCAGTCACCGGGCCACAAAGGAGACCCAGTACTTC.

This clonotype was seen ten or more times. The chain recombines TRBV29-1 with TRBJ2-7; 7 bases align to TRBD1. The junction had 8 bases not matched to a gene; V was cut back by 7 bases and J by 2 bases. The CDR3 runs 13 residues. Per germline, CDR1 SQVTM and CDR2 ANQGSEA. The DNA of the CDR3 is TGCAGCGCCCGAAACGGGACAGCCTACGAGCAGTACTTC. It yields the protein CSARNGTAYEQYF.

This clonotype was recorded at least ten times. The chain has TRBV20-1 and TRBJ1-2; possibly TRBD1 for D (5 bases). This CDR3 has 13 residues. Germline CDR1 DFQATT, CDR2 SNEGSKA (reference sequence). The ends were cut back, 6 bases at V and 5 bases at J, with 16 bases in the middle. The CDR3 loop is CSAFVQGEYGYTF. The CDR3 nucleotides read TGCAGTGCCTTCGTGCAGGGAGAGTATGGCTACACCTTC.

In this sample, this clonotype turned up many times. The chain recombines TRBV7-6 with TRBJ1-4, with 10 bases matching TRBD1. Trimming cost V 6 bases and J 8 bases; bases outside gene matches: 6. Germline CDR1 SGHVS, CDR2 FNYEAQ. The CDR3 loop spans 14 amino acids. The CDR3 sequence: CASRPGTGDEKLFF. CDR3 nucleotide sequence: TGTGCCAGCAGACCCGGGACAGGGGACGAAAAACTGTTTTTT.

This clonotype was recorded at least ten times. The chain employs TRBV7-9 and TRBJ2-7; no reliable D call. The CDR3 is made up of 12 amino acids. CDR1 is SEHNR, CDR2 FQNEAQ, per germline (reference sequence). The V and J ends lost 5 bases and 3 bases respectively, with 8 bases between them. Here the CDR3 reads CASSSKGYEQYF. DNA of the CDR3: TGTGCCAGCAGCAGTAAAGGCTACGAGCAGTACTTC. Based on the CDR3 plus reference TRBV7-9 and TRBJ2-7, the full variable domain is DTGVSQNPRHKITKRGQNVTFRCDPISEHNRLYWYRQTLGQGPEFLTYFQNEAQLEKSRLLSDRFSAERPKGSFSTLEIQRTEQGDSAMYLCASSSKGYEQYFGPGTRLTVT.

In its sample, this clonotype was seen a few times. This chain joins TRBV20-1 and TRBJ2-7, with 9 nucleotides matching TRBD1. Germline-derived CDR1 and CDR2 are DFQATT and SNEGSKA (reference sequence). The CDR3 is 14 residues long. V was clipped by 5 bases and J by 0 bases; unmatched bases: 5. Here the CDR3 reads CSAVRTGVSYEQYF. DNA for the CDR3: TGCAGTGCTGTGCGGACAGGGGTCTCCTACGAGCAGTACTTC.

This clonotype occurred many times. The chain joins TRBV14 to TRBJ1-6; D call uncertain. V was shortened by 4 bases and J by 8 bases, with 9 bases between the two germline ends. Germline V CDR1 and CDR2: SGHDN, FVKESK. This CDR3 comprises 13 residues. CDR3 protein: CASSREFYSPLHF. The CDR3 DNA follows: TGTGCCAGCAGCCGAGAATTTTATTCACCCCTCCACTTT.

This clonotype was found many times. The chain joins TRBV18 to TRBJ2-6; no definite D call. The V end was cut by 7 bases, the J end by 0 bases, with 7 bases between. The CDR3 sequence is 14 residues long. CDR1 and CDR2 (germline): KGHSH, LQKENI. The CDR3 DNA reads TGTGCCAGCTTTAAGCTCTCTGGGGCCAACGTCCTGACTTTC. Translating gives CASFKLSGANVLTF.

Points on this clonotype: A read error may be the cause here, since a much bigger clone is one base away. The J gene is TRBJ1-2, the V gene TRBV10-3; D is unclear. V lost 6 bases and J 7 bases, leaving 12 bases between the germline ends. Germline V gene sequence: CDR1 ENHRY, CDR2 SYGVKD. The CDR3 length is 12 residues. The CDR3: CAIRMVGSGYTF. CDR3 bases: TGTGCCATCAGGATGGTAGGGTCTGGCTACACCTTC.

There are many counts of this clonotype. Here the CDR3 reads CASSLDGGETQYF. The CDR3 DNA follows: TGTGCCAGCAGCTTAGATGGAGGGGAGACCCAGTACTTC. This chain uses TRBV7-2 with TRBJ2-5, with D perhaps TRBD2 (6 bases). This CDR3 contains 13 residues. The germline CDR1 and CDR2 sequences are SGHTA and FQGNSA. V was cut by 1 base and J by 5 bases, with 8 bases left in between.

This clonotype was detected many times. The genes are TRBV6-2 or TRBV6-3 and TRBJ2-1; 7 bases fit TRBD2. The length of the CDR3 is 16 residues. Germline CDR1 and CDR2: MNHEY and SVGEGT. V was clipped by 2 bases and J by 4 bases; unmatched bases: 8. The CDR3 nucleotides are TGTGCCAGCAGTTACCGCCGCGCGGGGGTATACAATGAGCAGTTCTTC. This gives the protein CASSYRRAGVYNEQFF.

This clonotype has just a few counts. V gene TRBV7-9 combines with J gene TRBJ1-1; no firm D call. Germline loops: CDR1 SEHNR, CDR2 FQNEAQ (reference sequence). V was cut by 3 bases and J by 2 bases, with 7 bases left in between. This CDR3 contains 13 residues. CDR3 residues: CASSFNFNTEAFF. CDR3 bases: TGTGCCAGCAGCTTTAATTTCAACACTGAAGCTTTCTTT.

This clonotype was found many times. The V gene is TRBV7-8, the J gene TRBJ2-7, with TRBD2 matching 11 bases. The trim removed 4 bases at V and 3 bases at J, leaving 5 bases unmatched. Germline assignment: CDR1 SGHVS and CDR2 FQNEAQ. The CDR3 has 15 residues. CDR3 loop: CASSSLAGGGYEQYF. CDR3 sequence (DNA): TGTGCCAGCAGCTCTCTAGCGGGGGGCGGCTACGAGCAGTACTTC.

This clonotype was counted ten times or more. The rearrangement links TRBV7-9 to TRBJ1-1; a weak D match, TRBD1 (5 bases). CDR3 length: 14 residues. Germline V lookup: CDR1 SEHNR, CDR2 FQNEAQ (reference sequence). V lost 4 bases and J lost 5, with 14 bases in between. CDR3 DNA sequence: TGTGCCAGCAGCTCGTGGGGGGGGATTACTGAAGCTTTCTTT. This encodes CASSSWGGITEAFF. The full variable domain, rest sourced from reference TRBV7-9 and TRBJ1-1, is DTGVSQNPRHKITKRGQNVTFRCDPISEHNRLYWYRQTLGQGPEFLTYFQNEAQLEKSRLLSDRFSAERPKGSFSTLEIQRTEQGDSAMYLCASSSWGGITEAFFGQGTRLTVV.